The 8 T cell receptor beta chains in this list originate from one sample, sequenced in a study of shared clonotypes between healthy human individuals. This table comes from immunoSEQ multiplex PCR, and its TCRdb copy is limited to in-frame clones, with some not included. The sample holds fewer than 1.6 million clones, roughly 98.5% seen once. Sequencing was performed on naive CD4+ T cells sorted from blood. The subset here: CD45RA+ positively selected. These receptors were obtained from a young man in good health.

This chain uses TRBV11-2 with TRBJ2-1; possible D gene TRBD2, 6 bases. The V gene's germline CDR1 is SGHAT and CDR2 FQNNGV. With 4 bases removed from V and 5 bases from J, the gap between germline ends came to 15 bases. This CDR3 spans 15 amino acids. The CDR3 reads CASSYRDSRNNEQFF. CDR3 nucleotide sequence: TGTGCCAGCAGCTATCGGGACTCCAGGAACAATGAGCAGTTCTTC.

V usage is TRBV6-1 and J usage is TRBJ2-3; unclear D gene. This CDR3 is built from 9 residues. Germline lookup yields CDR1 MNHNS and CDR2 SASEGT. V lost 7 bases, J lost 6 bases, and 2 bases lay in between. The chain's CDR3 is CASKDTQYF. The CDR3 coding sequence is TGTGCCAGCAAGGATACGCAGTATTTT.

J is TRBJ2-1 and V is TRBV7-2; D not certain. CDR3 length: 13 amino acids. With 2 bases removed from V and 2 bases from J, the gap between germline ends came to 4 bases. Germline V gene sequence: CDR1 SGHTA, CDR2 FQGNSA. The CDR3 sequence: CASSLRTYNEQFF. The CDR3 DNA reads as TGTGCCAGCAGCTTAAGAACCTACAATGAGCAGTTCTTC.

The chain is built from TRBV18 and TRBJ2-7; 11 bases are shared with TRBD2. Germline V gene lookup returns CDR1 KGHSH and CDR2 LQKENI. The CDR3 loop spans 15 amino acids. V lost 6 bases to trimming and J lost 5 bases; unmatched junction nucleotides: 9. CDR3 sequence reads: CASSLSLAGADEQYF. In DNA form, the CDR3 reads TGTGCCAGCTCTCTCTCACTAGCGGGAGCCGACGAGCAGTACTTC.

This chain connects TRBV5-1 to TRBJ1-1; a weak D match, TRBD1 (5 bases). V shed 4 bases and J shed 1 base, with 14 bases lying between them. Germline V gene data show CDR1 as SGHRS and CDR2 as YFSETQ. The CDR3 length is 15 residues. CDR3 residues: CASSQLLGGNTEAFF. For the CDR3, the DNA is TGCGCCAGCAGCCAGTTGCTTGGGGGGAACACTGAAGCTTTCTTT.

This clone was counted once. This chain links TRBV6-1 with TRBJ2-5; the D is unclear. The CDR3 covers 14 residues. The germline V and J ends were trimmed by 4 bases and 5 bases, with 14 bases remaining between them. Germline CDR1 MNHNS, CDR2 SASEGT. The CDR3 DNA sequence: TGTGCCAGCAGTGTAGGTTCGTCCGGGGAGACCCAGTACTTC. Amino acid sequence: CASSVGSSGETQYF.

V is TRBV7-2 and J is TRBJ2-7, with TRBD2 identical over 10 bases. Per germline, CDR1 SGHTA and CDR2 FQGNSA. There are 15 residues in the CDR3. The junction had 6 bases not matched to a gene; V was cut back by 4 bases and J by 3 bases. The CDR3 sequence: CASSSIGTSVYEQYF. The CDR3 DNA is TGTGCCAGCAGCTCCATCGGGACTAGCGTCTACGAGCAGTACTTC. The full variable domain, its missing parts supplied by reference TRBV7-2 and TRBJ2-7, is GAGVSQSPSNKVTEKGKDVELRCDPISGHTALYWYRQSLGQGLEFLIYFQGNSAPDKSGLPSDRFSAERTGGSVSTLTIQRTQQEDSAVYLCASSSIGTSVYEQYFGPGTRLTVT.

This clone was detected once. V and J are TRBV4-3 and TRBJ2-3, with TRBD1 matching 7 bases. This CDR3 has 15 residues. CDR1 and CDR2 (germline): LGHNA, YSLEER. The V segment lost 4 bases and the J segment 2 bases; nucleotides outside the gene matches: 6. The DNA for the CDR3 is TGCGCCAGCAGCCCCCGGGACAGCGTCACAGATACGCAGTATTTT. Translated, it gives CASSPRDSVTDTQYF.